What follows are 23 T cell receptor beta chains derived from one specimen sequenced in a study of OX40 agonist ivuxolimab in advanced cancers. The protocol was immunoSEQ multiplex PCR, while the TCRdb copy is restricted to in-frame clones and leaves out a portion. The data hold around 29,000 clones, with approximately 84% observed a single time. The source was CD4+ or CD8+ T cells sorted from blood, collected in a trial of the OX40 agonist ivuxolimab. These TCRs come from an adult with an advanced solid tumor such as melanoma, head and neck, liver or kidney cancer.

This rearrangement joins TRBV27 to TRBJ2-1; D possibly corresponds to TRBD1 (6 bases). The V gene lost 4 bases and the J gene lost 3 bases, with 13 bases spanning the gap. Germline values: CDR1 MNHEY, CDR2 SMNVEV (reference sequence). This CDR3 has 15 amino acids. The CDR3 DNA reads TGTGCCAGCAGTTACACCGGGACACGCTACAATGAGCAGTTCTTC. Amino acid sequence: CASSYTGTRYNEQFF.

The V gene is TRBV7-7, the J gene TRBJ2-5, with a weak D call TRBD2 (6 bases). The CDR3 runs to 15 residues. The germline V and J ends were trimmed by 8 bases and 1 base, with 17 bases remaining between them. Germline loops: CDR1 SSHAT, CDR2 FNYEAQ (reference sequence). Here the CDR3 DNA reads TGTGCCAGCGCCGGGGGACTCGACCTCCAAGAGACCCAGTACTTC. Encoded protein: CASAGGLDLQETQYF.

This chain joins TRBV7-9 and TRBJ2-2; D may be TRBD2 (6 bases). The CDR3 covers 19 residues. CDR1 is SEHNR, CDR2 FQNEAQ, per germline (reference sequence). V lost 4 bases, J lost 4 bases, and 25 bases lay in between. The CDR3: CASSSRGVSPQQRTGELFF. CDR3 nucleotide sequence: TGTGCCAGCAGCTCGCGGGGAGTCAGCCCACAACAGCGCACCGGGGAGCTGTTTTTT. The entire variable domain, with the rest obtained from reference TRBV7-9 and TRBJ2-2, is as follows: DTGVSQNPRHKITKRGQNVTFRCDPISEHNRLYWYRQTLGQGPEFLTYFQNEAQLEKSRLLSDRFSAERPKGSFSTLEIQRTEQGDSAMYLCASSSRGVSPQQRTGELFFGEGSRLTVL.

V usage is TRBV5-6 and J usage is TRBJ1-1; 8 bases are shared with TRBD1. Per the germline V gene, CDR1 is SGHDT and CDR2 is YYEEEE. CDR3 length equals 15 residues. The V gene end was trimmed by 4 bases and the J gene end by 1 base; junction bases not matched to a gene: 6. The CDR3 here is CASSSGQGSNTEAFF. The CDR3 DNA is TGTGCCAGCAGCAGTGGACAGGGATCGAACACTGAAGCTTTCTTT. Full variable domain (remainder filled in from reference TRBV5-6 and TRBJ1-1): DAGVTQSPTHLIKTRGQQVTLRCSPKSGHDTVSWYQQALGQGPQFIFQYYEEEERQRGNFPDRFSGHQFPNYSSELNVNALLLGDSALYLCASSSGQGSNTEAFFGQGTRLTVV.

The CDR3 is CASSLAGGLGEQFF. The CDR3, as DNA: TGTGCCAGCAGCCTAGCGGGGGGGCTAGGTGAGCAGTTCTTC. V and J are TRBV11-3 and TRBJ2-1; 12 bases are shared with TRBD2. Losses at the gene ends were 5 bases for V and 9 bases for J; bases not matched to a gene: 5. From germline, CDR1 is SGHNT and CDR2 YENEEA. CDR3 length: 14 amino acids.

This chain links TRBV15 with TRBJ2-5; the D is unclear. Trimming took 0 bases from V and 0 from J, leaving 8 bases between them. This CDR3 has 15 residues. Looked up from germline, CDR1 is LNHNV and CDR2 is YYDKDF (reference sequence). CDR3 sequence: CATSRDLENQETQYF. As DNA, the CDR3 is TGTGCCACCAGCAGAGACCTTGAGAACCAAGAGACCCAGTACTTC. Based on the CDR3 plus reference TRBV15 and TRBJ2-5, the full variable domain is DAMVIQNPRYQVTQFGKPVTLSCSQTLNHNVMYWYQQKSSQAPKLLFHYYDKDFNNEADTPDNFQSRRPNTSFCFLDIRSPGLGDTAMYLCATSRDLENQETQYFGPGTRLLVL.

The J gene is TRBJ2-1, the V gene TRBV11-2, with no clear D. The CDR3 has 13 residues. Germline CDR1 SGHAT, CDR2 FQNNGV. Trimming shortened V by 3 bases and J by 4 bases, and 7 bases separated the two germline ends. The CDR3, as DNA: TGTGCCAGCAGCTTGGGTCGTTACAATGAGCAGTTCTTC. It translates to CASSLGRYNEQFF.

This clone appeared a few times. The V and J genes are TRBV4-1 and TRBJ2-5; D is ambiguous. The V and J ends lost 0 bases and 0 bases respectively, with 8 bases between them. The CDR3 has 15 amino acids. The germline gives CDR1 MGHRA, CDR2 YSYEKL. This CDR3 reads CASSQDVGYQETQYF. DNA for the CDR3: TGCGCCAGCAGCCAAGACGTGGGGTACCAAGAGACCCAGTACTTC.

The chain couples TRBV27 to TRBJ2-2; no reliable D call. V dropped 1 base and J dropped 8 bases, with 2 bases sitting between them. From germline, CDR1 is MNHEY and CDR2 SMNVEV (reference sequence). The CDR3 is 11 residues long. DNA of the CDR3: TGTGCCAGCAGTTTATTTGGGGAGCTGTTTTTT. Encoded protein: CASSLFGELFF.

The chain joins TRBV27 to TRBJ2-3, with D perhaps TRBD1 (5 bases). This CDR3 comprises 15 residues. Germline lookup yields CDR1 MNHEY and CDR2 SMNVEV (reference sequence). V was trimmed by 6 bases and J by 4 bases, leaving 17 bases between them. The CDR3 coding sequence is TGTGCCAGCAGCCCTCTCCAGGGATACGCAGATACGCAGTATTTT. The encoded protein is CASSPLQGYADTQYF.

The chain joins TRBV5-6 to TRBJ1-2, with D possibly being TRBD1 (5 bases). Germline CDR1 is SGHDT and CDR2 is YYEEEE. The V end was cut by 3 bases, the J end by 5 bases, with 14 bases between. The CDR3 spans 14 residues. CDR3: CASSSGTPLYGYTF. Written as DNA, the CDR3 is TGTGCCAGCAGCTCAGGGACGCCCCTTTATGGCTACACCTTC.

This rearrangement joins TRBV5-4 to TRBJ2-2; either TRBD1 or TRBD2 may fit D (5 bases each). The CDR3 totals 17 residues. V gave up 1 base and J gave up 6 bases, with 19 bases separating them. Germline loops: CDR1 SGHNT, CDR2 YYREEE (reference sequence). Here the CDR3 reads CASSLPLSWDASGELFF. CDR3 sequence (DNA): TGTGCCAGCAGCTTGCCCCTCTCCTGGGACGCGTCCGGGGAGCTGTTTTTT. The full variable domain, its missing parts supplied by reference TRBV5-4 and TRBJ2-2, is ETGVTQSPTHLIKTRGQQVTLRCSSQSGHNTVSWYQQALGQGPQFIFQYYREEENGRGNFPPRFSGLQFPNYSSELNVNALELDDSALYLCASSLPLSWDASGELFFGEGSRLTVL.

This rearrangement joins TRBV4-1 to TRBJ2-6; the D is unclear. Trimming shortened V by 0 bases and J by 0 bases, and 9 bases separated the two germline ends. Per germline, CDR1 MGHRA and CDR2 YSYEKL. This CDR3 comprises 17 residues. The DNA of the CDR3 is TGCGCCAGCAGCCAAGATATGGGAACCTCTGGGGCCAACGTCCTGACTTTC. It translates to CASSQDMGTSGANVLTF.

V gene TRBV27 combines with J gene TRBJ2-3, with TRBD1 identical over 10 bases. The CDR3 consists of 16 residues. After removal of 5 bases from V and 2 bases from J, the junction contained 7 bases not matched to a gene. Germline V gene sequence: CDR1 MNHEY, CDR2 SMNVEV (reference sequence). The CDR3 is CASSPRQGANTDTQYF. The CDR3 DNA reads as TGTGCCAGCAGTCCCCGACAGGGGGCGAACACAGATACGCAGTATTTT.

This rearrangement joins TRBV27 to TRBJ2-2; unclear D gene. V gave up 4 bases and J gave up 6 bases, with 18 bases separating them. This CDR3 region has 16 residues. Germline lookup yields CDR1 MNHEY and CDR2 SMNVEV (reference sequence). For the CDR3, the DNA is TGTGCCAGCAGTTACCCGGATAGGTTGGGTCCCGGGGAGCTGTTTTTT. It specifies CASSYPDRLGPGELFF.

The chain employs TRBV7-7 and TRBJ1-1; 7 bases are shared with TRBD1. The CDR3 contains 12 residues. Unmatched junction bases numbered 4, after V lost 6 bases and J lost 6 bases. The germline CDR1 and CDR2 sequences are SSHAT and FNYEAQ (reference sequence). CDR3 in amino acids: CASSPGGAEAFF. CDR3 in DNA: TGTGCCAGCAGTCCAGGGGGAGCTGAAGCTTTCTTT.

The chain is built from TRBV5-5 and TRBJ2-2; D unclear. Deletions cut 2 bases from V and 2 bases from J, with 19 bases between. Germline assignment: CDR1 SGHKS and CDR2 YYEKEE (reference sequence). The CDR3 contains 18 residues. The CDR3 sequence: CASSLDDKTGRNTGELFF. CDR3 sequence (DNA): TGTGCCAGCAGCTTAGACGACAAAACCGGTCGTAACACCGGGGAGCTGTTTTTT.

The chain links TRBV27 to TRBJ1-6, with no clear D. The CDR3 is made up of 12 amino acids. The V end was cut by 2 bases, the J end by 9 bases, with 5 bases between. From germline, CDR1 is MNHEY and CDR2 SMNVEV (reference sequence). This CDR3 is CASSLNGSPLHF. DNA for the CDR3: TGTGCCAGCAGTTTAAACGGTTCACCCCTCCACTTT.

The genes are TRBV6-5 and TRBJ2-1, with TRBD2 as a possible D gene (5 bases). V dropped 6 bases and J dropped 4 bases, with 13 bases sitting between them. The CDR3 length is 14 residues. Germline CDR1 is MNHEY and CDR2 is SVGAGI. CDR3 nucleotides: TGTGCCAGCAGCCCCGGGGAGAGTTACAATGAGCAGTTCTTC. Encoded protein: CASSPGESYNEQFF.

V gene TRBV5-1 combines with J gene TRBJ2-7; 8 bases are shared with TRBD1. This CDR3 contains 15 residues. V shed 4 bases and J 3 bases; nucleotides not matched to a gene: 9. Per germline, CDR1 SGHRS and CDR2 YFSETQ. CDR3: CASSPDRGGFYEQYF. The CDR3 DNA follows: TGCGCCAGCAGCCCCGACAGGGGCGGCTTCTACGAGCAGTACTTC.

The CDR3 loop reads CASSPKPIMNTEAFF. The CDR3 DNA follows: TGCGCCAGCAGTCCCAAACCAATAATGAACACTGAAGCTTTCTTT. The chain combines TRBV5-1 with TRBJ1-1; D remains unclear. The V and J ends lost 5 bases and 0 bases respectively, with 14 bases between them. The CDR3 runs 15 residues. The V gene's germline CDR1 is SGHRS and CDR2 YFSETQ. Full variable domain (missing parts from reference TRBV5-1 and TRBJ1-1): KAGVTQTPRYLIKTRGQQVTLSCSPISGHRSVSWYQQTPGQGLQFLFEYFSETQRNKGNFPGRFSGRQFSNSRSEMNVSTLELGDSALYLCASSPKPIMNTEAFFGQGTRLTVV.

This chain connects TRBV9 to TRBJ2-3; 11 positions match TRBD2. The CDR3 length is 16 residues. After removal of 4 bases from V and 6 bases from J, the junction contained 10 bases not matched to a gene. CDR1 SGDLS and CDR2 YYNGEE come from the germline V gene. CDR3 in amino acids: CASSPRLAGGPDTQYF. As DNA, the CDR3 is TGTGCCAGCAGCCCGCGATTAGCGGGGGGGCCGGATACGCAGTATTTT.

The DNA for the CDR3 is TGTGCGCATAGTCCCGGGGGATCGTCCTACAATGAGCAGTTCTTC. Translating gives CAHSPGGSSYNEQFF. V gene TRBV19 combines with J gene TRBJ2-1, with D possibly TRBD2 on 6 matching bases. CDR1 LNHDA and CDR2 SQIVND come from the germline V gene (reference sequence). The CDR3 extends over 15 amino acids.